This TCR beta chain comes out of a study of control samples from healthy donors and cancer patients (dated by TCRdb to about 2020). Libraries were built with the immunoSEQ multiplex PCR assay. This immuneACCESS table, as held by TCRdb, lists in-frame sequences with V and J called but not all clones. Of the missing ones, under half trace to an unresolved V gene in checked studies; the others have no known cause. For this sample the table gives 130,000 to 150,000 clones, of which around 85% were detected only once. The ten largest clones represent roughly 8.7% of the sample. V lost 6 bases and J lost 3 bases; the stretch between them is 9 bases long. There are 13 amino acids in the CDR3, from cysteine to phenylalanine inclusive. The entry retains the CDR3 DNA only, 39 bases that are in frame from base 1. The germline V gene supplies CDR1 MGHRA and CDR2 YSYEKL. This clone was observed at least ten times. Its antigen is unknown. Base quality data are lacking; no much larger clone is found one base away.

Input material: blood. The TCR comes from a woman aged 25 to 45 in good health. The chain links TRBV4-1 with TRBJ1-5; the best D guess is TRBD1, with 5 bases matching. The CDR3 protein sequence reads: CASRQVLNQPQHF. The nucleotide sequence is TGCGCCAGCAGACAGGTCCTCAATCAGCCCCAGCATTTT.